Shown below are 22 T cell receptor beta chains from a single sample sequenced in a study of blood T cells in healthy people across ages. Combining a sample-barcoded 5' primer with a J-beta primer mix, a second PCR ran for roughly 6 to 11 cycles. TCRdb redid the calling of the 5' RACE reads with MiXCR, one entry per CDR3 protein. Among 700,000 or so distinct CDR3 sequences listed, 40% to 45% were seen once. Sequences were obtained from blood. The receptor source for this set is a man aged 80 or over in good health.

This clonotype came up a few times. The J gene is TRBJ2-1, the V gene TRBV7-2; the D gene is possibly TRBD2 (5 bases). Germline assignment: CDR1 SGHTA and CDR2 FQGNSA. The CDR3 is 13 amino acids. V lost 2 bases and J lost 9, with 11 bases in between. CDR3 nucleotide sequence: TGTGCCAGCAGCTTACTTGAGGGTAGTGAGCAGTTCTTC. This sequence encodes CASSLLEGSEQFF.

In this sample, this clonotype turned up a few times. The chain is built from TRBV28 and TRBJ2-3; either TRBD1 or TRBD2 may fit D (7 bases each). The germline V and J ends were trimmed by 7 bases and 2 bases, with 16 bases remaining between them. Germline-derived CDR1 and CDR2 are MDHEN and SYDVKM. The CDR3 covers 15 residues. The CDR3 coding sequence is TGTGCCAGCATGCAGGGGGGGGACCTCACAGATACGCAGTATTTT. Translation: CASMQGGDLTDTQYF.

At least ten counts were recorded for this clonotype. The V gene is TRBV5-1, the J gene TRBJ2-7, with 9 bases lining up with TRBD1. The CDR3 is made up of 14 amino acids. Germline CDR1 reads SGHRS; CDR2 reads YFSETQ. Germline trimming cut 3 bases from V and 3 bases from J; bases unmatched to any gene: 4. CDR3 region: CASSWTGQGYEQYF. For the CDR3, the DNA is TGCGCCAGCAGCTGGACGGGACAGGGCTACGAGCAGTACTTC.

The CDR3 sequence is CASSQGSGAGATNEKLFF. For the CDR3, the DNA is TGTGCCAGCAGCCAAGGGTCGGGAGCTGGCGCAACTAATGAAAAACTGTTTTTT. The chain combines TRBV4-2 with TRBJ1-4; D uncertain. The CDR3 extends over 18 amino acids. CDR1 is LGHNA and CDR2 is YNFKEQ in the germline V gene. Deletions cut 1 base from V and 0 bases from J, with 15 bases between.

The V gene is TRBV4-2, the J gene TRBJ2-2, with 7 bases aligning to TRBD1. The CDR3 is 18 residues long. The germline gives CDR1 LGHNA, CDR2 YNFKEQ. With 0 bases clipped from V and 3 bases from J, the junction kept 10 bases outside the gene matches. CDR3 in DNA: TGTGCCAGCAGCCAAGACCCTCCAGGGACAGTTGACACCGGGGAGCTGTTTTTT. This encodes CASSQDPPGTVDTGELFF.

This chain links TRBV18 with TRBJ2-5, with D tentatively TRBD1 or TRBD2 (5 bases each). V lost 6 bases and J 1 base, leaving 15 bases between the germline ends. The CDR3 is 15 amino acids. The V gene's germline CDR1 is KGHSH and CDR2 LQKENI. The CDR3 bases are TGTGCCAGCTCCAAAGGGACCCCCGTCCAAGAGACCCAGTACTTC. This sequence encodes CASSKGTPVQETQYF.

V is TRBV27 and J is TRBJ1-6; the D gene is possibly TRBD1 (5 bases). Between the trimmed V and J ends, which lost 6 bases and 9 bases, there was a span of 18 bases. The V gene's germline CDR1 is MNHEY and CDR2 SMNVEV (reference sequence). The CDR3 sequence is 15 residues long. The CDR3 sequence: CASSISTGGASPLHF. DNA for the CDR3: TGTGCCAGCAGCATTTCTACAGGTGGTGCTTCACCCCTCCACTTT.

This clonotype was counted a few times. The chain links TRBV7-3 to TRBJ2-5; perhaps D is TRBD1 or TRBD2 (6 bases each). Germline V gene data show CDR1 as SGHTA and CDR2 as FQGTGA. The CDR3 runs 15 residues. Trimming took off 6 bases at V and 5 bases at J, with 19 bases between the two ends. This CDR3 reads CASSLLGGPGETQYF. DNA of the CDR3: TGTGCCAGCAGTCTACTTGGGGGGCCCGGGGAGACCCAGTACTTC.

This clonotype was observed a few times. The V call is TRBV5-1, the J call TRBJ2-3, with TRBD2 matching over 12 bases. After removal of 3 bases from V and 0 bases from J, the junction contained 5 bases not matched to a gene. The CDR3 extends over 17 amino acids. CDR1 and CDR2 (germline): SGHRS, YFSETQ. CDR3 sequence (DNA): TGCGCCAGCAGCTCCCTAGCGGGGGGGTCGAGCACAGATACGCAGTATTTT. Its protein is CASSSLAGGSSTDTQYF.

This clonotype was seen a single time. The chain uses TRBV6-5 and TRBJ2-7; 8 bases align to TRBD2. This CDR3 is 13 amino acids long. Germline V lookup: CDR1 MNHEY, CDR2 SVGAGI. J gave up 3 bases and V 5 bases, and 3 bases lay outside the gene matches. CDR3 sequence: CASSRAGDYEQYF. The CDR3 DNA follows: TGTGCCAGCAGTAGAGCGGGAGACTACGAGCAGTACTTC.

This chain links TRBV7-2 with TRBJ2-3; a weak D match, TRBD1 (6 bases). The CDR3 loop spans 15 amino acids. Germline V CDR1 and CDR2: SGHTA, FQGNSA. Trimming took 5 bases from V and 0 from J, leaving 12 bases between them. The chain's CDR3 is CASSVTGQSTDTQYF. The CDR3 region has the DNA TGTGCCAGCAGCGTGACGGGACAAAGCACAGATACGCAGTATTTT.

This clonotype came up a few times. This chain connects TRBV6-5 to TRBJ2-7; 10 bases agree with TRBD2. The length of the CDR3 is 15 residues. V shed 6 bases and J 2 bases; nucleotides not matched to a gene: 7. In germline, CDR1 is MNHEY, CDR2 SVGAGI. The CDR3 sequence is CASSKTGTSAYEQYF. The CDR3 DNA follows: TGTGCCAGCAGCAAGACCGGGACTAGCGCCTACGAGCAGTACTTC.

The V gene is TRBV9, the J gene TRBJ1-4; D remains ambiguous. V lost 7 bases, J lost 8 bases, and 9 bases lay in between. This CDR3 contains 11 residues. Per the germline V gene, CDR1 is SGDLS and CDR2 is YYNGEE. CDR3 DNA sequence: TGTGCCAGCGGAGTGGGGGAAAAACTGTTTTTT. Translation gives CASGVGEKLFF.

The chain uses TRBV5-6 and TRBJ2-5; 9 bases are shared with TRBD1. Germline V gene sequence: CDR1 SGHDT, CDR2 YYEEEE. The ends lost 4 bases at V and 0 bases at J; junction bases unmatched: 4. This CDR3 spans 15 amino acids. CDR3 DNA sequence: TGTGCCAGCAGCGCGGGACAGGGTAACCAAGAGACCCAGTACTTC. Residues: CASSAGQGNQETQYF.

This clonotype was recorded at least ten times. The J gene is TRBJ2-5, the V gene TRBV29-1; D not resolved. CDR1 is SQVTM and CDR2 is ANQGSEA in the germline V gene. The length of the CDR3 is 13 residues. Trimming removed 5 bases from V and 1 base from J, with 11 bases in between. DNA for the CDR3: TGCAGCGTTTATAAGCAGCTCCAAGAGACCCAGTACTTC. Its translation is CSVYKQLQETQYF.

The chain joins TRBV18 to TRBJ2-3, with 13 bases identical to TRBD2. This CDR3 is built from 16 residues. In germline, CDR1 is KGHSH, CDR2 LQKENI. The J segment lost 5 bases and the V segment lost 3 bases, leaving 5 bases of the junction unmatched. The CDR3 sequence: CASSPLLAGGRDTQYF. The CDR3 DNA sequence: TGTGCCAGCTCACCCCTACTAGCGGGGGGGCGAGATACGCAGTATTTT.

Only a few counts were recorded for this clonotype. The chain links TRBV6-5 to TRBJ2-5; 11 nucleotides match TRBD1. V lost 4 bases to trimming and J lost 4 bases; unmatched junction nucleotides: 5. The CDR3 is 15 residues long. Germline V gene data show CDR1 as MNHEY and CDR2 as SVGAGI. CDR3 nucleotides: TGTGCCAGCAGTTCAACCGGGACAGGGGGAGAGACCCAGTACTTC. Encoded protein: CASSSTGTGGETQYF.

The rearrangement links TRBV10-3 to TRBJ2-3; 7 positions match TRBD1. Germline V gene data show CDR1 as ENHRY and CDR2 as SYGVKD. V was pared by 0 bases and J by 3 bases, with 3 bases of the junction left unmatched. The CDR3 has 15 amino acids. CDR3 loop: CAISESGTATDTQYF. In DNA, the CDR3 is TGTGCCATCAGTGAGTCCGGGACAGCGACAGATACGCAGTATTTT.

This clonotype is a singleton in its sample. The rearrangement uses TRBV7-3 and TRBJ2-1; 10 positions agree with TRBD1. Germline-derived CDR1 and CDR2 are SGHTA and FQGTGA. The CDR3 consists of 15 residues. The junction had 10 bases not matched to a gene; V was cut back by 5 bases and J by 9 bases. Here the CDR3 DNA reads TGTGCCAGCAGCCCTGGACAGGGGGGCGTGGTTGAGCAGTTCTTC. Its protein product is CASSPGQGGVVEQFF.

The rearrangement joins TRBV9 to TRBJ2-7; TRBD1 might be the D (6 bases). Per the germline V gene, CDR1 is SGDLS and CDR2 is YYNGEE. V gave up 0 bases and J gave up 4 bases, with 20 bases separating them. CDR3 size: 17 residues. CDR3 DNA sequence: TGTGCCAGCAGCGTAGAGGATAGTCGGACAGCCTTTTACGAGCAGTACTTC. It yields the protein CASSVEDSRTAFYEQYF.

This chain links TRBV27 with TRBJ2-5; 7 bases fit TRBD2. J was trimmed by 5 bases and V by 5 bases; bases with no gene match: 5. CDR1 MNHEY and CDR2 SMNVEV come from the germline V gene (reference sequence). The CDR3 consists of 13 residues. CDR3 in amino acids: CASSLRGEETQYF. The DNA of the CDR3 is TGTGCCAGCAGTCTACGGGGGGAGGAGACCCAGTACTTC.

On this clonotype itself: A read error may explain this, as a much larger clone is one base away. The chain employs TRBV6-2 or TRBV6-3 and TRBJ1-1, with unresolved D. There are 13 residues in the CDR3. Germline assignment: CDR1 MNHEY and CDR2 SVGEGT. The CDR3 protein is CASGYTGNTEAFF. CDR3 DNA sequence: TGTGCCAGCGGTTACACGGGGAACACTGAAGCTTTCTTT.